The rows below give T cell receptor beta chains drawn from one sample of a study of blood T cell repertoires in COVID-19. Sequencing was performed with immunoSEQ multiplex PCR; in TCRdb, only in-frame clones are kept and a portion is missing. The repertoire has 150,000 to 200,000 clones, approximately 85% of them found once; the top ten carry roughly 6%. Sample: PBMCs or T cells enriched from blood (not recorded which). Source of these receptors: a man aged 35-49 years who had recovered from COVID-19. Both conserved end residues are part of each CDR3. The D gene is left open where the match is weak. A clone size is listed for some rows: how often the clone was seen (once, few, many), or a class if it is expanded.

-	TRBV13	TRBJ2-2	-	TGTGCCAGCAGCCATCGACAGGTGGCGAACACCGGGGAGCTGTTTTTT	CASSHRQVANTGELFF
TRBD2	TRBV4-1	TRBJ2-3	-	TGCGCCAGCAGCCAAGAGGGGACTAGCGGGGGCGCCGGTACGCAGTATTTT	CASSQEGTSGGAGTQYF
-	TRBV11-2	TRBJ2-7	-	TGTGCCAGCAGCTTAAACCTTATTAGCAGGGTCAGCTCCTACGAGCAGTACTTC	CASSLNLISRVSSYEQYF
-	TRBV19	TRBJ1-5	-	TGTGCCAGTAGTATAGGAGGGCTCTCCAATCAGCCCCAGCATTTT	CASSIGGLSNQPQHF
-	TRBV5-8	TRBJ1-1	-	TGTGCCAGCAGCTTCCAGATCAACACTGAAGCTTTCTTT	CASSFQINTEAFF
-	TRBV6-5	TRBJ1-3	-	TGTGCCAGCAGTTTCGAATTGGATGAGGCTGGAAACACCATATATTTT	CASSFELDEAGNTIYF
-	TRBV9	TRBJ1-6	many	TGTGCCAGCAGCGCGACAGTAACCTATAATTCACCCCTCCACTTT	CASSATVTYNSPLHF
-	TRBV19	TRBJ1-2	-	TGTGCCAGTAGTGCACTGGACGGACTCTCCTTTATCTATGGCTACACCTTC	CASSALDGLSFIYGYTF
TRBD1	TRBV19	TRBJ2-7	-	TGTGCCAGTAGTATGGGGGTTACCGGGACAGTCACCTACGAGCAGTACTTC	CASSMGVTGTVTYEQYF
TRBD1	TRBV9	TRBJ1-1	-	TGTGCCAGCAGCGTAGTGCAGGGGGCGTGGGGGAACACTGAAGCTTTCTTT	CASSVVQGAWGNTEAFF
-	TRBV2	TRBJ2-2	-	TGTGCCAGCAGTGACATGGGGAGTTCCGGGGAGCTGTTTTTT	CASSDMGSSGELFF
TRBD1	TRBV7-6	TRBJ2-7	-	TGTGCCAGCAGCTCATACAGGGGATACGAGCAGTACTTC	CASSSYRGYEQYF
-	TRBV6-5	TRBJ1-2	-	TGTGCCAGCAGTTTTTTAGGGGACTATGGCTACACCTTC	CASSFLGDYGYTF
-	TRBV28	TRBJ1-1	-	TGTGCCAGCAGAAGAGGGGGTGAAGCTTTCTTT	CASRRGGEAFF
-	TRBV18	TRBJ1-1	-	TGTGCCAGCTCACCAAGGAGGGACGGATTCAAATTGAACACTGAAGCTTTCTTT	CASSPRRDGFKLNTEAFF
-	TRBV4-1	TRBJ1-2	-	TGCGCCAGCAGCCAAACAGGGATTGGTGGCTACACCTTC	CASSQTGIGGYTF
-	TRBV29-1	TRBJ2-3	-	TGCAGCGCCCATAATGGGCCCACAGATACGCAGTATTTT	CSAHNGPTDTQYF
-	TRBV7-2	TRBJ1-5	-	TGTGCCAGCAGCTTAGAGCCAACTCGGCCCCAGCATTTT	CASSLEPTRPQHF
TRBD2	TRBV5-1	TRBJ2-1	-	TGCGCCAGCAGCCTAGGGACTAGCAGGATCCTGGGTGAGCAGTTCTTC	CASSLGTSRILGEQFF
TRBD1	TRBV29-1	TRBJ1-3	-	TGCAGCGCTGGGGACAGGGCGGGAGGAAACACCATATATTTT	CSAGDRAGGNTIYF
-	TRBV18	TRBJ2-7	-	TGTGCCAGCTCAGGGGCCAATGGCGAGCAGTACTTC	CASSGANGEQYF
TRBD1	TRBV5-1	TRBJ1-4	-	TGCGCCAGCAGTTTCGGGACAGAACTTGAAAAACTGTTTTTT	CASSFGTELEKLFF
TRBD1	TRBV29-1	TRBJ1-5	-	TGCAGCGTACAGGGGGCAAATCAGCCCCAGCATTTT	CSVQGANQPQHF
-	TRBV30	TRBJ1-2	few	TGTGCCTGGATCCTCGAGCGACGTGGCTACACCTTC	CAWILERRGYTF
-	TRBV11-2	TRBJ1-3	once	TGTGCCAGCAGCACGGGGTTCAACTCTGGAAACACCATATATTTT	CASSTGFNSGNTIYF
TRBD1	TRBV29-1	TRBJ1-1	medium-sized	TGCAGCGTTCCCCGACAGGGAGATGGGTATTCGGAAGCTTTCTTT	CSVPRQGDGYSEAFF
-	TRBV21-1	TRBJ2-3	-	TGTGCCAGCAGCAAAGAAGGAACAGCCAAACTTGGAGATACGCAGTATTTT	CASSKEGTAKLGDTQYF
-	TRBV19	TRBJ2-1	-	TGTGCCAGCGAAGTGGCTTCGTTTAACAATGAGCAGTTCTTC	CASEVASFNNEQFF
TRBD2	TRBV18	TRBJ2-3	-	TGTGCCAGCTCACCTGGACTAGGGGATACGCAGTATTTT	CASSPGLGDTQYF
TRBD1	TRBV3-1/TRBV3-2	TRBJ1-6	-	TGTGCCAGCAGCCAGAGGGGGCAGGGGGGTTCACCCCTCCACTTT	CASSQRGQGGSPLHF